The 3 T cell receptor beta chains given below trace back to one sample, sequenced in a study of T-cell reconstitution after alpha-beta-depleted transplantation in children (dated by TCRdb to 2016 to 2017). Explained via the paper, the treatment or condition label denotes: allogeneic hematopoietic cell transplantation with graft depleted of TCRalphabeta T cells and CD19 B cells. The library was generated by PCR. TCRdb shows the sequencer as Illumina HiSeq 2500. Molecular barcoding was employed in the preparation of TCR libraries, with unique molecular identifiers being used to normalize TCRbeta repertoire quantification. TCRdb passed the public sequencing reads through fastp at Q25 and MiXCR, retaining productive beta sequences. Records with the same CDR3 protein are collapsed into one entry carrying the most frequent genes and DNA. In all, the sample holds roughly 670,000 distinct CDR3 sequences, and 10% to 15% of those were seen once. The ten most abundant clones make up 0.79% of the sample.

The material was PBMCs, obtained before TCRalphabeta/CD19-depleted stem cell transplant. Receptors originate from a girl between 2 and 10 years old with congenital amegakaryocytic thrombocytopenia, due to receive a stem cell transplant.

The V call is TRBV5-1, the J call TRBJ1-1; TRBD1 matches 12 bases. There are 14 residues in the CDR3. From germline, CDR1 is SGHRS and CDR2 YFSETQ. Unmatched junction bases numbered 5, after V lost 6 bases and J lost 5 bases. This CDR3 reads CASKGQGAGTEAFF. The CDR3, as DNA: TGCGCCAGCAAGGGACAGGGGGCGGGGACTGAAGCTTTCTTT.

This clonotype was picked up a small number of times. The rearrangement uses TRBV20-1 and TRBJ2-5, with TRBD2 matching 7 bases. Germline loops: CDR1 DFQATT, CDR2 SNEGSKA (reference sequence). The trim removed 6 bases at V and 4 bases at J, leaving 8 bases unmatched. The CDR3 spans 13 residues. CDR3 loop: CSAPSGGGETQYF. CDR3 in DNA: TGCAGTGCCCCCTCGGGAGGTGGAGAGACCCAGTACTTC.

The chain has TRBV20-1 and TRBJ2-1, with TRBD2 matching over 8 bases. This CDR3 spans 15 amino acids. J was trimmed by 12 bases and V by 4 bases; bases with no gene match: 17. Germline assignment: CDR1 DFQATT and CDR2 SNEGSKA (reference sequence). CDR3 residues: CSAIFASGPTGGQFF. The CDR3 DNA follows: TGCAGTGCTATTTTTGCTAGCGGGCCCACTGGGGGGCAGTTCTTC.